This passage covers 11 T cell receptor beta chains from one sample sequenced in a study of blood T cell repertoires in COVID-19. Using immunoSEQ multiplex PCR, the repertoire was profiled, and TCRdb retains in-frame clones only, with some absent. The sample carries about 400,000 clones, around 87% recorded once. Material for sequencing was peripheral blood. The receptors originated from a human donor in a cohort sampled during active COVID-19.

The V and J genes are TRBV19 and TRBJ1-5; 8 bases align to TRBD1. The CDR3 totals 14 residues. Germline V CDR1 and CDR2: LNHDA, SQIVND (reference sequence). V lost 6 bases to trimming and J lost 2 bases; unmatched junction nucleotides: 3. The CDR3 DNA follows: TGTGCCAGTAGCGCGACAGGGGGCAATCAGCCCCAGCATTTT. This sequence encodes CASSATGGNQPQHF.

V gene TRBV30 combines with J gene TRBJ2-5, with TRBD1 as a possible D gene (5 bases). With 0 bases removed from V and 1 base from J, the gap between germline ends came to 12 bases. Germline CDR1 and CDR2: GTSNPN and SVGIG (reference sequence). This CDR3 spans 15 amino acids. The CDR3 spells CAWSVPRQSQETQYF. The CDR3 bases are TGTGCCTGGAGTGTACCAAGACAGTCCCAAGAGACCCAGTACTTC. Combining the CDR3 with reference TRBV30 and TRBJ2-5 gives the whole variable domain SQTIHQWPATLVQPVGSPLSLECTVEGTSNPNLYWYRQAAGRGLQLLFYSVGIGQISSEVPQNLSASRPQDRQFILSSKKLLLSDSGFYLCAWSVPRQSQETQYFGPGTRLLVL.

The CDR3 is CAWTQDRGFNSPLHF. The DNA for the CDR3 is TGTGCCTGGACCCAGGACAGGGGGTTTAATTCACCCCTCCACTTT. The gene calls are TRBV30 and TRBJ1-6; 10 nucleotides match TRBD1. CDR3 length equals 15 residues. Trimming cost V 4 bases and J 6 bases; bases outside gene matches: 6. Looked up from germline, CDR1 is GTSNPN and CDR2 is SVGIG (reference sequence).

The chain links TRBV18 to TRBJ2-1; 7 bases fit TRBD1. The V gene end was trimmed by 5 bases and the J gene end by 9 bases; junction bases not matched to a gene: 10. Germline assignment: CDR1 KGHSH and CDR2 LQKENI. There are 14 residues in the CDR3. The CDR3 spells CASSSSRDSTEQFF. The CDR3 DNA reads TGTGCCAGCTCATCTTCCCGGGACAGCACTGAGCAGTTCTTC.

The CDR3 loop reads CASSWEFPNTEAFF. In DNA form, the CDR3 reads TGCGCCAGCAGCTGGGAGTTCCCGAACACTGAAGCTTTCTTT. The genes are TRBV5-1 and TRBJ1-1; no clear D. Looked up from germline, CDR1 is SGHRS and CDR2 is YFSETQ. The CDR3 extends over 14 amino acids. Trimming shortened V by 3 bases and J by 1 base, and 10 bases separated the two germline ends.

The chain has TRBV27 and TRBJ2-7; maybe TRBD1 (6 bases). Germline V gene lookup returns CDR1 MNHEY and CDR2 SMNVEV (reference sequence). This CDR3 spans 15 amino acids. Trimming took off 11 bases at V and 2 bases at J, with 22 bases between the two ends. The CDR3 here is CAGRNRDTPAYEQYF. As DNA, the CDR3 is TGTGCCGGTCGGAACCGGGACACTCCAGCCTACGAGCAGTACTTC.

The chain has TRBV6-5 and TRBJ2-1, with TRBD1 matching 11 bases. J lost 9 bases, V lost 6 bases, and 7 bases had no gene match. CDR1 and CDR2 from the germline V gene are MNHEY and SVGAGI. The CDR3 has 14 amino acids. The chain's CDR3 is CASRPGQGALEQFF. In nucleotides, the CDR3 is TGTGCCAGCAGACCCGGACAGGGGGCCCTTGAGCAGTTCTTC.

Only a few counts were recorded for this clone. The chain is built from TRBV5-1 and TRBJ1-1; D possibly corresponds to TRBD1 (6 bases). The CDR3 spans 15 residues. V was clipped by 0 bases and J by 5 bases, with 14 bases between them. CDR1 SGHRS and CDR2 YFSETQ come from the germline V gene. Here the CDR3 reads CASSLEGRGPTEAFF. CDR3 in DNA: TGCGCCAGCAGCTTGGAAGGGCGGGGGCCAACTGAAGCTTTCTTT.

The chain uses TRBV3-1 (or the pseudogene TRBV3-2) and TRBJ1-1; maybe TRBD1 (5 bases). The CDR3 totals 14 residues. Between the trimmed V and J ends, which lost 4 bases and 3 bases, there was a span of 12 bases. Germline V gene data show CDR1 as LGHDT and CDR2 as YNNKEL (reference sequence). This CDR3 is CASSRRGGDTEAFF. The DNA for the CDR3 is TGTGCCAGCAGCCGCCGGGGGGGGGACACTGAAGCTTTCTTT.

This chain links TRBV10-3 with TRBJ2-7, with D perhaps TRBD1 (6 bases). V was shortened by 6 bases and J by 7 bases, with 10 bases between the two germline ends. The CDR3 totals 11 residues. Germline V gene data show CDR1 as ENHRY and CDR2 as SYGVKD. The CDR3, as DNA: TGTGCCATCAGCCCAGGGGAAGAGCAGTACTTC. Protein sequence: CAISPGEEQYF.

The rearrangement joins TRBV2 to TRBJ2-6; maybe TRBD2 (6 bases). Trimming cost V 4 bases and J 5 bases, with 15 bases left between them. The CDR3 is made up of 16 amino acids. Germline V gene lookup returns CDR1 SNHLY and CDR2 FYNNEI. CDR3: CASSARRGVWANVLTF. The DNA of the CDR3 is TGTGCCAGCAGTGCCAGGCGCGGGGTCTGGGCCAACGTCCTGACTTTC.